The 13 T cell receptor beta chains below were found in one sample sequenced in a study of sequential checkpoint blockade in melanoma. Treatment specified: randomized to nivolumab then ipilimumab (arm A) or the reverse (arm B). TCRdb's copy holds only in-frame clones and misses some; the assay was immunoSEQ multiplex PCR. The sample has tens of thousands of clones, around 80% seen once. The material sequenced was CD8+ T cells sorted from blood (inferred from file names), taken from a patient given nivolumab and ipilimumab in sequence. These receptors all stem from a human donor with melanoma.

The chain couples TRBV10-3 to TRBJ2-7; no clear D gene. Germline V gene lookup returns CDR1 ENHRY and CDR2 SYGVKD. V lost 6 bases and J lost 1, with 13 bases in between. The CDR3 has 14 amino acids. CDR3 nucleotides: TGTGCCATCAGCCAGTTGACTCGTTCCTACGAGCAGTACTTC. Translating it yields CAISQLTRSYEQYF.

This sequence joins TRBV27 and TRBJ2-7; TRBD1 might be the D (6 bases). Trimming pared 4 bases from V and 1 base from J, leaving 11 bases between. Germline V gives CDR1 MNHEY, CDR2 SMNVEV (reference sequence). This CDR3 has 14 amino acids. Here the CDR3 reads CASSSRTDSYEQYF. Written as DNA, the CDR3 is TGTGCCAGCAGTTCTCGGACAGATTCCTACGAGCAGTACTTC.

The chain is built from TRBV28 and TRBJ2-1; possible D gene TRBD2, 5 bases. The CDR3 spans 12 residues. V was clipped by 4 bases and J by 9 bases, with 10 bases between them. Germline V lookup: CDR1 MDHEN, CDR2 SYDVKM. The CDR3 coding sequence is TGTGCCAGCAGTTCGGGATCTCCTGAGCAGTTCTTC. This encodes CASSSGSPEQFF.

This chain joins TRBV27 and TRBJ1-2; 9 nucleotides match TRBD1. CDR1 is MNHEY and CDR2 is SMNVEV in the germline V gene (reference sequence). The V gene end was trimmed by 5 bases and the J gene end by 8 bases; junction bases not matched to a gene: 15. The CDR3 covers 16 residues. The CDR3 reads CASSDYYGTGSAGYTF. CDR3 nucleotides: TGTGCCAGCAGTGACTACTACGGGACAGGGTCGGCGGGCTACACCTTC.

The CDR3 loop is CASRGTSGRGEQYF. CDR3 in DNA: TGTGCCAGCAGGGGGACTAGCGGGAGGGGCGAGCAGTACTTC. J is TRBJ2-7 and V is TRBV28; 16 nucleotides match TRBD2. V was pared by 6 bases and J by 6 bases, with 2 bases of the junction left unmatched. The CDR3 length is 14 residues. The germline CDR1 and CDR2 sequences are MDHEN and SYDVKM.

The chain links TRBV27 to TRBJ2-1; D uncertain. The V gene lost 3 bases and the J gene lost 7 bases, with 7 bases spanning the gap. Germline CDR1 MNHEY, CDR2 SMNVEV (reference sequence). The CDR3 consists of 12 residues. CDR3: CASSFTGNEQFF. As DNA, the CDR3 is TGTGCCAGCAGTTTTACGGGTAATGAGCAGTTCTTC.

The chain joins TRBV28 to TRBJ2-7, with D maybe TRBD1 (5 bases). This CDR3 is 13 amino acids long. Germline V gene data show CDR1 as MDHEN and CDR2 as SYDVKM. V lost 3 bases and J 5 bases, leaving 11 bases between the germline ends. The CDR3, as DNA: TGTGCCAGCAGTTTCCCAGGGTTTGACGAGCAGTACTTC. Its protein is CASSFPGFDEQYF.

The V and J genes are TRBV5-8 and TRBJ2-1, with TRBD1 matching over 11 bases. The CDR3 spans 14 residues. Germline trimming cut 3 bases from V and 8 bases from J; bases unmatched to any gene: 4. The germline V gene has CDR1 SGHTS and CDR2 YDEGEE. CDR3 in DNA: TGTGCCAGCAGCTCGGGACAGGGGGTAGATGAGCAGTTCTTC. Translated, it gives CASSSGQGVDEQFF.

The chain joins TRBV6-1 to TRBJ1-1, with TRBD1 matching over 8 bases. Germline V lookup: CDR1 MNHNS, CDR2 SASEGT. V dropped 7 bases and J dropped 4; count of bases not matched to a gene: 8. The CDR3 runs 14 residues. The CDR3 nucleotides are TGTGCCAGCACCGAACAGGGGGAGAGCACTGAAGCTTTCTTT. As protein: CASTEQGESTEAFF.

The genes are TRBV29-1 and TRBJ2-2, with 13 bases that match TRBD2. CDR1 is SQVTM, CDR2 ANQGSEA, per germline. There are 17 residues in the CDR3. J lost 1 base, V lost 1 base, and 3 bases had no gene match. The chain's CDR3 is CSVEGTSGRQNTGELFF. CDR3 bases: TGCAGCGTTGAAGGGACTAGCGGGAGACAGAACACCGGGGAGCTGTTTTTT.

On this clone itself: The CDR3 ends on some other residue instead of the conserved phenylalanine or tryptophan, so this is likely a read error. V usage is TRBV27 and J usage is TRBJ1-2; D might be TRBD1 (5 bases). In germline, CDR1 is MNHEY, CDR2 SMNVEV (reference sequence). Trimming pared 0 bases from V and 6 bases from J, leaving 8 bases between. This CDR3 has 13 amino acids. The CDR3 loop reads CASSLSIGDGYTS. CDR3 sequence (DNA): TGTGCCAGCAGTTTATCGATAGGGGATGGCTACACCTCC.

A single count supports this clone. The CDR3 sequence is CASSLGGTYYNEQFF. The CDR3 nucleotides read TGTGCCAGCAGCTTGGGAGGAACTTACTACAATGAGCAGTTCTTC. J is TRBJ2-1 and V is TRBV7-9, with a weak D call TRBD2 (6 bases). This CDR3 is 15 amino acids long. The germline gives CDR1 SEHNR, CDR2 FQNEAQ (reference sequence). V lost 3 bases and J lost 3, with 12 bases in between.

The chain recombines TRBV5-6 with TRBJ2-7, with D perhaps TRBD2 (5 bases). Per germline, CDR1 SGHDT and CDR2 YYEEEE. The CDR3 consists of 14 residues. V gave up 0 bases and J gave up 4 bases, with 11 bases separating them. This CDR3 reads CASSLGTSSYEQYF. CDR3 nucleotide sequence: TGTGCCAGCAGCTTGGGGACTTCTTCATACGAGCAGTACTTC.